Listed here are 13 T cell receptor beta chains from one sample, sequenced in a study of blood T cell repertoires in COVID-19 (dated by TCRdb to the early 2020s). Library preparation employed the immunoSEQ multiplex PCR assay. Held by TCRdb, this immuneACCESS table contains in-frame sequences only and omits some clones. Under half of the omission traces to an unresolved V gene where checked; the cause of the rest is unknown. Recorded for this sample are about 260,000 clones; more than 80% of them occurred a single time. In total, the top ten clones hold roughly 0.95% of the sample. The sample comprised PBMCs or T cells enriched from blood (not recorded which). Receptor source: a man aged 50 or older who had been exposed to COVID-19.

The gene calls are TRBV5-1 and TRBJ2-7; D may be TRBD1 (6 bases). Germline-derived CDR1 and CDR2 are SGHRS and YFSETQ. The V gene lost 4 bases and the J gene lost 7 bases, with 21 bases spanning the gap. The CDR3 is made up of 15 amino acids. The CDR3 DNA follows: TGCGCCAGCAGCCCGGACAGATCCTTCCCCGGGGAGCAGTACGTC. It specifies CASSPDRSFPGEQYV.

The chain links TRBV18 to TRBJ2-5; 11 bases are a match to TRBD2. The CDR3 loop spans 15 amino acids. Per germline, CDR1 KGHSH and CDR2 LQKENI. V was clipped by 6 bases and J by 2 bases; unmatched bases: 5. The CDR3 nucleotides read TGTGCCAGCTCCCCCCGGACTAGCGGGCAAGAGACCCAGTACTTC. Amino acids: CASSPRTSGQETQYF. Using reference TRBV18 and TRBJ2-5 for the parts outside the CDR3, the full variable domain is NAGVMQNPRHLVRRRGQEARLRCSPMKGHSHVYWYRQLPEEGLKFMVYLQKENIIDESGMPKERFSAEFPKEGPSILRIQQVVRGDSAAYFCASSPRTSGQETQYFGPGTRLLVL.

V usage is TRBV5-1 and J usage is TRBJ1-1, with D possibly matching TRBD1 (5 bases). The CDR3 consists of 14 residues. CDR1 and CDR2 (germline): SGHRS, YFSETQ. The V gene lost 4 bases and the J gene lost 5 bases, with 15 bases spanning the gap. This CDR3 reads CASSPRGGPTEAFF. In DNA form, the CDR3 reads TGCGCCAGCAGCCCCCGGGGGGGTCCGACTGAAGCTTTCTTT.

This clone was observed a handful of times. This rearrangement joins TRBV2 to TRBJ1-1; no definite D call. Trimming removed 8 bases at V and 11 bases at J, with 6 bases between. The CDR3 sequence is 8 residues long. Germline V gene sequence: CDR1 SNHLY, CDR2 FYNNEI. The CDR3 coding sequence is TGTGCCAGCTCTACGGCTTTCTTT. Encoded protein: CASSTAFF.

The genes are TRBV20-1 and TRBJ1-1, with D perhaps TRBD1 (5 bases). CDR1 is DFQATT and CDR2 is SNEGSKA in the germline V gene (reference sequence). This CDR3 comprises 15 residues. Between the trimmed V and J ends, which lost 3 bases and 1 base, there was a span of 15 bases. The CDR3 nucleotides are TGCAGTGCTAGTCTTGTCGGACATAGGAACACTGAAGCTTTCTTT. It encodes CSASLVGHRNTEAFF.

This clone was seen just once. The gene calls are TRBV4-1 and TRBJ2-3, with TRBD2 identical over 15 bases. The J segment lost 3 bases and the V segment lost 0 bases, leaving 10 bases of the junction unmatched. This CDR3 has 20 residues. Germline CDR1 and CDR2: MGHRA and YSYEKL. For the CDR3, the DNA is TGCGCCAGCAGCCAAGATTTTTGGACTAGCGGGGGGGCGTCGACAGATACGCAGTATTTT. This codes for CASSQDFWTSGGASTDTQYF.

The chain uses TRBV2 and TRBJ1-4; possibly TRBD1 for D (5 bases). Trimming took 7 bases from V and 6 from J, leaving 12 bases between them. Germline CDR1 reads SNHLY; CDR2 reads FYNNEI. The CDR3 loop spans 13 amino acids. CDR3 sequence (DNA): TGTGCCAGCAAGGCGGGGGGTGATGAAAAACTGTTTTTT. Amino acid sequence: CASKAGGDEKLFF. Full variable domain (outside the CDR3, taken from reference TRBV2 and TRBJ1-4): EPEVTQTPSHQVTQMGQEVILRCVPISNHLYFYWYRQILGQKVEFLVSFYNNEISEKSEIFDDQFSVERPDGSNFTLKIRSTKLEDSAMYFCASKAGGDEKLFFGSGTQLSVL.

The genes are TRBV11-3 and TRBJ1-4; D may be TRBD1 (6 bases). Germline CDR1 is SGHNT and CDR2 is YENEEA. There are 15 residues in the CDR3. Trimming shortened V by 5 bases and J by 0 bases, and 10 bases separated the two germline ends. This CDR3 reads CASSIQGTTNEKLFF. The CDR3 nucleotides are TGTGCCAGCAGCATTCAGGGGACAACTAATGAAAAACTGTTTTTT.

The V and J genes are TRBV30 and TRBJ2-1; 7 bases match TRBD2. The CDR3 is 14 amino acids. J was trimmed by 2 bases and V by 1 base; bases with no gene match: 2. CDR1 GTSNPN and CDR2 SVGIG come from the germline V gene (reference sequence). The CDR3 reads CAWSGLAAYNEQFF. The CDR3 nucleotides read TGTGCCTGGAGTGGTCTAGCGGCCTACAATGAGCAGTTCTTC.

V and J are TRBV15 and TRBJ1-2; D gene uncertain. With 1 base removed from V and 8 bases from J, the gap between germline ends came to 14 bases. CDR3 length: 14 amino acids. CDR1 and CDR2 (germline): LNHNV, YYDKDF (reference sequence). The CDR3 loop is CATSRAGEPLGYTF. The CDR3 DNA reads TGTGCCACCAGCAGAGCTGGGGAGCCCCTCGGCTACACCTTC.

This chain links TRBV2 with TRBJ1-4, with D possibly matching TRBD1 (5 bases). Germline V gives CDR1 SNHLY, CDR2 FYNNEI. The CDR3 length is 14 residues. The V end was cut by 6 bases, the J end by 8 bases, with 16 bases between. This CDR3 is CASRTTGGVEKLFF. The CDR3 DNA reads as TGTGCCAGCAGAACCACCGGGGGAGTGGAAAAACTGTTTTTT.

The genes are TRBV5-1 and TRBJ2-5; D not resolved. The CDR3 has 13 residues. Looked up from germline, CDR1 is SGHRS and CDR2 is YFSETQ. The V end was cut by 2 bases, the J end by 1 base, with 6 bases between. CDR3 bases: TGCGCCAGCAGCTTCTCCCTCCAAGAGACCCAGTACTTC. Translated: CASSFSLQETQYF. Combining the CDR3 with reference TRBV5-1 and TRBJ2-5 gives the whole variable domain KAGVTQTPRYLIKTRGQQVTLSCSPISGHRSVSWYQQTPGQGLQFLFEYFSETQRNKGNFPGRFSGRQFSNSRSEMNVSTLELGDSALYLCASSFSLQETQYFGPGTRLLVL.

This chain uses TRBV9 with TRBJ2-3; TRBD1 agrees at 8 bases. The germline gives CDR1 SGDLS, CDR2 YYNGEE. There are 14 residues in the CDR3. V was clipped by 3 bases and J by 2 bases; unmatched bases: 2. DNA for the CDR3: TGTGCCAGCAGCGGGACAGGGTACACAGATACGCAGTATTTT. Its protein product is CASSGTGYTDTQYF.